This TCR beta chain was recovered during a study of cytomegalovirus exposure and HLA in healthy donors. On this clone: Its antigen is unidentified.

The CDR3 spans 14 residues. Unmatched junction bases numbered 0, after V lost 0 bases and J lost 4 bases. Germline CDR1 reads SGHDT; CDR2 reads YYEEEE. Overall study findings and caveats: Despite most TCR sequences being rare, some public TCRs occurred in many donors. The majority of CMV-associated TCR beta chains were reported as apparently HLA-restricted in a later analysis.

Use of 60 Vbeta and 13 Jbeta primers characterized the PCR. In the authors' workflow: In a later analysis, of around 83 million unique beta chains, roughly 11 million appeared in at least two donors. Profiling relied on immunoSEQ multiplex PCR, and the TCRdb table lists in-frame clones only, not all of them. V, J and clone size reflect that table, while D and trimming were determined from the DNA. The data hold 130,000 or so clones, with just under 80% observed a single time. This chain links TRBV5-6 with TRBJ2-2, with 7 positions matching TRBD2. The sequenced sample was PBMCs. The receptor comes from a man between 25 and 39 years old in good health and CMV-seronegative. The CDR3 DNA reads TGTGCCAGCAGCTTGGGGGAGGGCACCGGGGAGCTGTTTTTT. Amino acids: CASSLGEGTGELFF.